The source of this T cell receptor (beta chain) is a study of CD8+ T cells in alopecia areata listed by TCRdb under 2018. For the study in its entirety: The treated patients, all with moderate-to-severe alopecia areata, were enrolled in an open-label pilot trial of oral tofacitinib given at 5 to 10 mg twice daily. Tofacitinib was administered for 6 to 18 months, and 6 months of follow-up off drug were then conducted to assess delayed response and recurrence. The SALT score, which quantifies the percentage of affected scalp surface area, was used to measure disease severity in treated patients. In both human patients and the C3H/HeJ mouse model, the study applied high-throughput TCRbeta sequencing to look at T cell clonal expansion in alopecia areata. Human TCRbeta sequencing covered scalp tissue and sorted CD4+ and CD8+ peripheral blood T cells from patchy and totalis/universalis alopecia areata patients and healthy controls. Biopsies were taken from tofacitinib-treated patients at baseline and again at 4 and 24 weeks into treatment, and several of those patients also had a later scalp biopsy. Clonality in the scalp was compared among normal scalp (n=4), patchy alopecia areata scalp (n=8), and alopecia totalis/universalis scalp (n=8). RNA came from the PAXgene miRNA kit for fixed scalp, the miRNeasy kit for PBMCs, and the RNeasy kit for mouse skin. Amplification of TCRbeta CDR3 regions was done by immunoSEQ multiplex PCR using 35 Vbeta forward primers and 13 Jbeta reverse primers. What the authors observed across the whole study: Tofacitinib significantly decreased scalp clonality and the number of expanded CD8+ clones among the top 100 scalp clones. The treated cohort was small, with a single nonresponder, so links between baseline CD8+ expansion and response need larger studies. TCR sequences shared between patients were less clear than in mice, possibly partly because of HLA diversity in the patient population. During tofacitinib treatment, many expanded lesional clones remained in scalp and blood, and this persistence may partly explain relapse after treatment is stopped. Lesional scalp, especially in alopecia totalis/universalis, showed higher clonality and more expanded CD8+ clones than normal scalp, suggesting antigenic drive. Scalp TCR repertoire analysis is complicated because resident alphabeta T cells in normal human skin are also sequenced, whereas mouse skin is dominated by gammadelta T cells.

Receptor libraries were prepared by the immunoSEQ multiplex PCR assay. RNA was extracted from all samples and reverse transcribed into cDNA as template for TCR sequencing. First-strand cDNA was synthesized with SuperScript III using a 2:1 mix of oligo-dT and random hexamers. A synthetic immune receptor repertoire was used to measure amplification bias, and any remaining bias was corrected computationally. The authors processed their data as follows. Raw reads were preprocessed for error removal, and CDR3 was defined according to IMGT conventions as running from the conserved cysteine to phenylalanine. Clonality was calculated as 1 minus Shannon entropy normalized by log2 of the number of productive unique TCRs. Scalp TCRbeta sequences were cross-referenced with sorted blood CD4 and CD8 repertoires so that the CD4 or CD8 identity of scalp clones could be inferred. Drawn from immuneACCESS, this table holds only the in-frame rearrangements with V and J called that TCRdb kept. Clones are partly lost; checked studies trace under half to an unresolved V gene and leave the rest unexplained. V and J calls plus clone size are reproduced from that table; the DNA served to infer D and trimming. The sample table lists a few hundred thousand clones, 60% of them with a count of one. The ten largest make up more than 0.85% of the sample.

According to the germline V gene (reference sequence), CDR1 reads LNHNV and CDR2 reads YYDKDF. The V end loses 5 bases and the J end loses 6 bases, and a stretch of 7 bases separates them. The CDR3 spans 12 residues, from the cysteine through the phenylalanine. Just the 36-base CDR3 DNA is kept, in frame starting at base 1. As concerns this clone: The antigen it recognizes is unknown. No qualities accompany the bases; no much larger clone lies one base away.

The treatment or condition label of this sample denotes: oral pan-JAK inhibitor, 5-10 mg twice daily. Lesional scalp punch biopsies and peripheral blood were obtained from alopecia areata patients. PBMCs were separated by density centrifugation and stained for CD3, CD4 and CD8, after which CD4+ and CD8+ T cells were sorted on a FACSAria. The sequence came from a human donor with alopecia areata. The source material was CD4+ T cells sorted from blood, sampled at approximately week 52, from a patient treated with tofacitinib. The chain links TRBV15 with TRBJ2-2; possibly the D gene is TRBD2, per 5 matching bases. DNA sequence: TGTGCCACCAGCTTAGCGTCCGGGGAGCTGTTTTTT. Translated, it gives CATSLASGELFF.